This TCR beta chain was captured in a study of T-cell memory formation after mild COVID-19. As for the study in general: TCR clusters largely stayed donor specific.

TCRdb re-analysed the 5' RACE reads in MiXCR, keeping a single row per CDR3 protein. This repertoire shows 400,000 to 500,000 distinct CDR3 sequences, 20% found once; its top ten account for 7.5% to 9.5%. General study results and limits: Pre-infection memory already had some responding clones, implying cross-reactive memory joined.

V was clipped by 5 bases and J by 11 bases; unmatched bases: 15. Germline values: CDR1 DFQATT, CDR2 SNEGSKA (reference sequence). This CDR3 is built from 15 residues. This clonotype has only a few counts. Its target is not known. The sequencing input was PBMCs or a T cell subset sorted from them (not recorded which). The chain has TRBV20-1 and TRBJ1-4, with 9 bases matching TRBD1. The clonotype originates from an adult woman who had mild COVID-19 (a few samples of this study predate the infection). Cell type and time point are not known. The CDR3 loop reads CSAPPNGTGRGKLFF. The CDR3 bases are TGCAGTGCTCCTCCGAACGGGACAGGGCGGGGTAAACTGTTTTTT.